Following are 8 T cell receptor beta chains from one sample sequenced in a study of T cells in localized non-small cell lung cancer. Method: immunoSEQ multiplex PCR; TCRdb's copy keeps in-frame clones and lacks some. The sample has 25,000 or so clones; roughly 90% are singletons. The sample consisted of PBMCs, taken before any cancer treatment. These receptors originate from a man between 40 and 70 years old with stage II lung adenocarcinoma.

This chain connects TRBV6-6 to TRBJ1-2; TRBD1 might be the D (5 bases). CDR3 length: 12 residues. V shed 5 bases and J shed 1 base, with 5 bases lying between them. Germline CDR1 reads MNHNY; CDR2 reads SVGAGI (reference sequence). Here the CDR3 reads CASSQGNYGYTF. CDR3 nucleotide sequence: TGTGCCAGCAGTCAGGGTAACTATGGCTACACCTTC.

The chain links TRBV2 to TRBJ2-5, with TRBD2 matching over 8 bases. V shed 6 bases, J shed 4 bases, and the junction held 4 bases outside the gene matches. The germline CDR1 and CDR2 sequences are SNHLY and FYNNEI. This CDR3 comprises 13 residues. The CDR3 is CASRWLAGETQYF. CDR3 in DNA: TGTGCCAGCAGATGGCTAGCGGGAGAGACCCAGTACTTC.

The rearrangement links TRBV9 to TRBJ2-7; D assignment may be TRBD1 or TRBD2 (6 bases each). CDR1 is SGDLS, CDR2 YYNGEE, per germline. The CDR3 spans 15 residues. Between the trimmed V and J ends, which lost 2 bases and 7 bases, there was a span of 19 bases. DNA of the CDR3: TGTGCCAGCAGCGTCGGACCCGGGGGTACAGGGGAGCAGTACTTC. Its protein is CASSVGPGGTGEQYF.

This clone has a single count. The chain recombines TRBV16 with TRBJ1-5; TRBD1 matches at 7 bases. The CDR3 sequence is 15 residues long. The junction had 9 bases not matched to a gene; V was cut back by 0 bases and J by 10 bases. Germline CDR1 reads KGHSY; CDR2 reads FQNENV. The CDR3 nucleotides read TGTGCCAGCAGCCAATCTCCCAGGGGGTCATCACCCCAGCATTTT. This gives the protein CASSQSPRGSSPQHF. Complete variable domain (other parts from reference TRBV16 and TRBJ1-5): GEEVAQTPKHLVRGEGQKAKLYCAPIKGHSYVFWYQQVLKNEFKFLISFQNENVFDETGMPKERFSAKCLPNSPCSLEIQATKLEDSAVYFCASSQSPRGSSPQHFGDGTRLSIL.

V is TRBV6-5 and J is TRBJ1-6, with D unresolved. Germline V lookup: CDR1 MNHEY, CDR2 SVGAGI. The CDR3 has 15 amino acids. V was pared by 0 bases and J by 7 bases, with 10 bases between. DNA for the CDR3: TGTGCCAGCAGTTACTCGCCAGGTTCGAATTCACCCCTCCACTTT. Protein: CASSYSPGSNSPLHF.

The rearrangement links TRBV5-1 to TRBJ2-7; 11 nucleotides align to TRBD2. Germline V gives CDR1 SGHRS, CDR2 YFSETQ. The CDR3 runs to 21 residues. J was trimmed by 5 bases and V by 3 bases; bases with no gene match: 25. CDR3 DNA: TGCGCCAGCAGCTCTTATGGGAGCGAATATCTAGCGGGGGGCAATCCTCACGAGCAGTACTTC. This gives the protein CASSSYGSEYLAGGNPHEQYF.

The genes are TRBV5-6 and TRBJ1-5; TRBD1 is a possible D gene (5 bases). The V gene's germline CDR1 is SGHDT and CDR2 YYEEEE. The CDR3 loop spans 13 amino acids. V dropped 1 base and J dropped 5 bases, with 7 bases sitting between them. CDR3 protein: CASSLSGDQPQHF. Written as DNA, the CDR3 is TGTGCCAGCAGCTTGTCGGGGGATCAGCCCCAGCATTTT. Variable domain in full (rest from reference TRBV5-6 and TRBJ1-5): DAGVTQSPTHLIKTRGQQVTLRCSPKSGHDTVSWYQQALGQGPQFIFQYYEEEERQRGNFPDRFSGHQFPNYSSELNVNALLLGDSALYLCASSLSGDQPQHFGDGTRLSIL.

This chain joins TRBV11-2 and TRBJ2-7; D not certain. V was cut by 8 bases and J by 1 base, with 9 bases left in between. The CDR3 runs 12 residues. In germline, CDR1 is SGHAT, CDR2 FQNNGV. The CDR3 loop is CASGTFSYEQYF. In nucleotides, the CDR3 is TGTGCCAGCGGAACCTTTTCCTACGAGCAGTACTTC.